This T cell receptor beta chain derives from a study of regulatory T cells in long-lasting Graves disease. Germline values: CDR1 MDHEN, CDR2 SYDVKM. Trimming pared 2 bases from V and 8 bases from J, leaving 15 bases between. This CDR3 region has 14 residues. Construction of TCR beta libraries relied on iRepertoire HTBI primers and on Arm-PCR targeting CDR3 regions. TCRdb processed the multiplex PCR reads anew with MiXCR; each CDR3 protein has one entry. In the table there are about 540,000 distinct CDR3 sequences, roughly 13% of which are singletons. Noted time point: newly diagnosed GD, antithyroid drugs for less than 3 months. Isolated PBMC RNA provided the starting material for the TCR library. These records were also assigned to another study, of T cells in Graves' hyperthyroidism and ophthalmopathy.

J is TRBJ1-2 and V is TRBV28; D possibly corresponds to TRBD1 (6 bases). The sequence derives from a man between 25 and 39 years old with Graves disease. This material consisted of peripheral blood mononuclear cells (PBMCs), taken at new diagnosis, from a patient treated with antithyroid drugs. The CDR3 loop is CASSLDRKGTGYTF. The CDR3 bases are TGTGCCAGCAGTTTAGACAGGAAGGGGACCGGCTACACCTTC.